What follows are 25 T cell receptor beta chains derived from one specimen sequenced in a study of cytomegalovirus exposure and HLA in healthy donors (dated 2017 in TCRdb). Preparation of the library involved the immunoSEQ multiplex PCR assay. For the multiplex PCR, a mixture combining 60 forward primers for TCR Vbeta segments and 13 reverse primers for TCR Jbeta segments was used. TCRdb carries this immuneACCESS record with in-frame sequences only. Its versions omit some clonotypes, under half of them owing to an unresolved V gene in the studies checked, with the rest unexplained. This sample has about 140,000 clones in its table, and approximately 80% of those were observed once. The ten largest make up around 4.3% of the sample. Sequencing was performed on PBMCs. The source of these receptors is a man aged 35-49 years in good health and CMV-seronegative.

The CDR3 nucleotides are TGCGCCAGCAGCCGTGAGAGTAGCGGGGGGTTTGATACGCAGTATTTT. It yields the protein CASSRESSGGFDTQYF. This rearrangement joins TRBV5-1 to TRBJ2-3; 10 positions match TRBD2. J gave up 6 bases and V 4 bases, and 11 bases lay outside the gene matches. Germline CDR1 and CDR2: SGHRS and YFSETQ. This CDR3 spans 16 amino acids.

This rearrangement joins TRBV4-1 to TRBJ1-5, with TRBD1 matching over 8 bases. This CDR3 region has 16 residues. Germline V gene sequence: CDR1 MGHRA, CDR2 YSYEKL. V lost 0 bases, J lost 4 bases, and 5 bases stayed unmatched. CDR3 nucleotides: TGCGCCAGCAGCCAAGATCTAGGACAGGGAAATCAGCCCCAGCATTTT. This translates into CASSQDLGQGNQPQHF.

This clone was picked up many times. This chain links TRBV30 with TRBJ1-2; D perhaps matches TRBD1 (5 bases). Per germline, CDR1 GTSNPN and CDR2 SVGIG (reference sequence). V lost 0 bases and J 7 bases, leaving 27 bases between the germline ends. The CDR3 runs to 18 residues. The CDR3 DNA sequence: TGTGCCTGGAGTGTAATTAGGGGCTTGGCGCCCGAAAAGGGTGGCTACACCTTC. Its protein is CAWSVIRGLAPEKGGYTF. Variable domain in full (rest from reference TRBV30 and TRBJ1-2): SQTIHQWPATLVQPVGSPLSLECTVEGTSNPNLYWYRQAAGRGLQLLFYSVGIGQISSEVPQNLSASRPQDRQFILSSKKLLLSDSGFYLCAWSVIRGLAPEKGGYTFGSGTRLTVV.

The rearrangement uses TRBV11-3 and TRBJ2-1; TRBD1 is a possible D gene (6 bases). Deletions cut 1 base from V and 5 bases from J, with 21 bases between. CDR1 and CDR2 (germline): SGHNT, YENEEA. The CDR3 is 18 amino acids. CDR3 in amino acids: CASSLGHPGQSLNNEQFF. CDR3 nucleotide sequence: TGTGCCAGCAGCTTAGGGCATCCGGGACAAAGTCTTAACAATGAGCAGTTCTTC.

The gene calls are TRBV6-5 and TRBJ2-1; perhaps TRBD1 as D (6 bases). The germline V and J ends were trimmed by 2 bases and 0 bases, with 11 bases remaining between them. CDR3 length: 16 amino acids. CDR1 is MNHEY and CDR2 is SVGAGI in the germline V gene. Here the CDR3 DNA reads TGTGCCAGCAGTTACATCAGGGGAAGCTCCTACAATGAGCAGTTCTTC. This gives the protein CASSYIRGSSYNEQFF.

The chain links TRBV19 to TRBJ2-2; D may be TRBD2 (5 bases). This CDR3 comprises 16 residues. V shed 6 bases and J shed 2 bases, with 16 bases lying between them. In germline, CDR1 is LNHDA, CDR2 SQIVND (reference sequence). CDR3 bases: TGTGCCAGTAGGTTCGATGGACTTCTTAACACCGGGGAGCTGTTTTTT. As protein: CASRFDGLLNTGELFF.

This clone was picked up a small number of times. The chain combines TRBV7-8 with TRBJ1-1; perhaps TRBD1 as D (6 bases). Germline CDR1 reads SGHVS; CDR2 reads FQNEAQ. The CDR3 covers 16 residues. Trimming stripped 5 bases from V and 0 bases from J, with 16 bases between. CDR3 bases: TGTGCCAGCAGCCGTTCCCAGGGGAAGATGAACACTGAAGCTTTCTTT. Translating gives CASSRSQGKMNTEAFF. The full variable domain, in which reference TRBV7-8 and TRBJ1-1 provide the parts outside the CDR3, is GAGVSQSPRYKVAKRGQDVALRCDPISGHVSLFWYQQALGQGPEFLTYFQNEAQLDKSGLPSDRFFAERPEGSVSTLKIQRTQQEDSAVYLCASSRSQGKMNTEAFFGQGTRLTVV.

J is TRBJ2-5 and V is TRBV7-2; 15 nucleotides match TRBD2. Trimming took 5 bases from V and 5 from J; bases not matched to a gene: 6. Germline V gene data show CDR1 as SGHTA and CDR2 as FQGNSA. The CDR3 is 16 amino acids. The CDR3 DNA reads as TGTGCCAGCAGCGCGGGACTAGCGGGGGGTCGGGAGACCCAGTACTTC. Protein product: CASSAGLAGGRETQYF.

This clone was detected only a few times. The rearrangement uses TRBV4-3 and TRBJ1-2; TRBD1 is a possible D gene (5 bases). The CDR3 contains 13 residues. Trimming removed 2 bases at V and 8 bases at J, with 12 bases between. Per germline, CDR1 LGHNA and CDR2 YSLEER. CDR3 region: CASSQSGVSGYTF. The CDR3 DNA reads TGCGCCAGCAGCCAATCGGGGGTATCGGGCTACACCTTC.

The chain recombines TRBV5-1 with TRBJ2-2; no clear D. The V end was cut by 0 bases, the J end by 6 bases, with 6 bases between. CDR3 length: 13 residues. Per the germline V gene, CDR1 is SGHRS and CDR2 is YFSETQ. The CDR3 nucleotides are TGCGCCAGCAGCTTGGCCACATCCGGGGAGCTGTTTTTT. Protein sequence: CASSLATSGELFF.

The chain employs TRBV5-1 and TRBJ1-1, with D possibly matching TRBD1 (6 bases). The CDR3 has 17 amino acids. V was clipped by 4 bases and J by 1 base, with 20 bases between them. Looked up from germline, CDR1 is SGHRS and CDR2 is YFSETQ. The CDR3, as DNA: TGCGCCAGCAGCCTCATGGCTCAGGGGTTCGGGAACACTGAAGCTTTCTTT. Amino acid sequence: CASSLMAQGFGNTEAFF.

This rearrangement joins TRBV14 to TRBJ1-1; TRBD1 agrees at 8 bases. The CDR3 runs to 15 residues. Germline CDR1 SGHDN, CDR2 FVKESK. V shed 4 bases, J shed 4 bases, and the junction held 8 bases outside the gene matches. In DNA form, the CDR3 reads TGTGCCAGCAGCCGCTCCAGGGGGCAGGTCACTGAAGCTTTCTTT. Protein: CASSRSRGQVTEAFF. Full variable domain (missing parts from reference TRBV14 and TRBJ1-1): EAGVTQFPSHSVIEKGQTVTLRCDPISGHDNLYWYRRVMGKEIKFLLHFVKESKQDESGMPNNRFLAERTGGTYSTLKVQPAELEDSGVYFCASSRSRGQVTEAFFGQGTRLTVV.

The CDR3 is CASSLGGGMNTEAFF. For the CDR3, the DNA is TGTGCCAGCAGCCTCGGGGGAGGCATGAACACTGAAGCTTTCTTT. This sequence joins TRBV7-6 and TRBJ1-1; a weak D match, TRBD1 (5 bases). Trimming removed 5 bases from V and 0 bases from J, with 13 bases in between. This CDR3 comprises 15 residues. Germline V CDR1 and CDR2: SGHVS, FNYEAQ.

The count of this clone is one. The CDR3: CASSLPPGQGVFGEQYF. The CDR3 nucleotides are TGTGCCAGCAGCTTACCCCCGGGACAGGGGGTTTTCGGCGAGCAGTACTTC. The chain employs TRBV7-9 and TRBJ2-5, with 11 bases matching TRBD1. The end of the DNA is better explained by TRBJ2-7, so the J call may be wrong. The germline V gene encodes CDR1 SEHNR and CDR2 FQNEAQ (reference sequence). This CDR3 is 17 amino acids long.

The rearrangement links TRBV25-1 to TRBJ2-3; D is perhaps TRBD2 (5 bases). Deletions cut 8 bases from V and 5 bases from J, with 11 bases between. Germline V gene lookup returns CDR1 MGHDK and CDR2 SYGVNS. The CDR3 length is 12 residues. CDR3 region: CASSAGLDTQYF. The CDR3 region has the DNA TGTGCCAGCTCCGCTGGACTAGATACGCAGTATTTT. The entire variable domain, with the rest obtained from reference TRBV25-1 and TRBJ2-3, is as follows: EADIYQTPRYLVIGTGKKITLECSQTMGHDKMYWYQQDPGMELHLIHYSYGVNSTEKGDLSSESTVSRIRTEHFPLTLESARPSHTSQYLCASSAGLDTQYFGPGTRLTVL.

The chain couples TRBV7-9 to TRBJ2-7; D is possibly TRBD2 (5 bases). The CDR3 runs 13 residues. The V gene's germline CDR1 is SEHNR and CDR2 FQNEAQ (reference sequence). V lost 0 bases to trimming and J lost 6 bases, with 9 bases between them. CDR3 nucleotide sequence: TGTGCCAGCAGCTTAGCAGCGGTCTCCGAGCAGTACTTC. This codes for CASSLAAVSEQYF.

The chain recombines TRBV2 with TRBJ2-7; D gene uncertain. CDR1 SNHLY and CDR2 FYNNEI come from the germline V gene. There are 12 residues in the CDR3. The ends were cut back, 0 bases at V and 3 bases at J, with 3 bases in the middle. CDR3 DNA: TGTGCCAGCAGTGAAGCCTTCTACGAGCAGTACTTC. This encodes CASSEAFYEQYF.

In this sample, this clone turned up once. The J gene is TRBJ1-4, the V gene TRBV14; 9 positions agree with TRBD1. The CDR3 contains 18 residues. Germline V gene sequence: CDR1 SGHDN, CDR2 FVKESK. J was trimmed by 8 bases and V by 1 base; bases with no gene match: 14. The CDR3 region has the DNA TGTGCCAGCAGCCAAGGGTCCCGGGACAGGGTCCGGATAGAAAAACTGTTTTTT. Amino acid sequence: CASSQGSRDRVRIEKLFF.

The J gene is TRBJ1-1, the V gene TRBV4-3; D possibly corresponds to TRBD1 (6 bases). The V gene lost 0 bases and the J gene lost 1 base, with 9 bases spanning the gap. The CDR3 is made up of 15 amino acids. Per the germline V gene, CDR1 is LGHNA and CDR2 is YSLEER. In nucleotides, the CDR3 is TGCGCCAGCAGCCAAGATGCACAGGGGAACACTGAAGCTTTCTTT. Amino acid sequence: CASSQDAQGNTEAFF.

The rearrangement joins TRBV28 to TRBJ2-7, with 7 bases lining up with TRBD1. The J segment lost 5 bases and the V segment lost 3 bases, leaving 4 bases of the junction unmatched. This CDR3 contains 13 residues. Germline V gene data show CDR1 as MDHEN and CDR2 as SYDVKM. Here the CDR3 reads CASSFPGGNEQYF. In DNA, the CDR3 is TGTGCCAGCAGTTTCCCAGGGGGTAACGAGCAGTACTTC. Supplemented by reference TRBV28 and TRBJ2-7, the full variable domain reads DVKVTQSSRYLVKRTGEKVFLECVQDMDHENMFWYRQDPGLGLRLIYFSYDVKMKEKGDIPEGYSVSREKKERFSLILESASTNQTSMYLCASSFPGGNEQYFGPGTRLTVT.

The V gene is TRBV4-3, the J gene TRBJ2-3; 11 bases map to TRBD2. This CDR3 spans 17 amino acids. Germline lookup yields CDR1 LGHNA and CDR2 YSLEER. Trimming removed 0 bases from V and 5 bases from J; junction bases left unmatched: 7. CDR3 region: CASSQEKTSGAGDTQYF. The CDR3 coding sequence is TGCGCCAGCAGCCAAGAGAAGACTAGCGGGGCTGGAGATACGCAGTATTTT.

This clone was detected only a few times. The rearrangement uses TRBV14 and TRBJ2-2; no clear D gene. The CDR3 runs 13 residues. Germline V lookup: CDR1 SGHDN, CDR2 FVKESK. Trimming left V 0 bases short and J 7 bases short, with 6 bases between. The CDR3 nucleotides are TGTGCCAGCAGCCAAGAGCCAGGCGGGGAGCTGTTTTTT. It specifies CASSQEPGGELFF.

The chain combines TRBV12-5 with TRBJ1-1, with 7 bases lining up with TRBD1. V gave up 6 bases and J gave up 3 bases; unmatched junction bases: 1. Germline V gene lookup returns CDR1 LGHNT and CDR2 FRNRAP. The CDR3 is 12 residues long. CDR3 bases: TGTGCTAGTGGAGACAGGGACACTGAAGCTTTCTTT. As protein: CASGDRDTEAFF.

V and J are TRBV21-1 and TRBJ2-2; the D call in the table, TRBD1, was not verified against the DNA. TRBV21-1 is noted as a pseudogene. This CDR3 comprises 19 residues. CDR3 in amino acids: CASTHKNGSQGTNTGELFF. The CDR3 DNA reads TGTGCCAGCACTCACAAAAACGGGTCACAGGGGACTAACACCGGGGAGCTGTTTTTT.

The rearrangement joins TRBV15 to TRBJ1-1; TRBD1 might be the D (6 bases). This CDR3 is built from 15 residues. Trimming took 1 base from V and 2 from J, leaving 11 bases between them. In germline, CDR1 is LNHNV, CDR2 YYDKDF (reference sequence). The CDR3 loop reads CATSRVQGLNTEAFF. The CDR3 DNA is TGTGCCACCAGCAGAGTCCAGGGGCTTAACACTGAAGCTTTCTTT.